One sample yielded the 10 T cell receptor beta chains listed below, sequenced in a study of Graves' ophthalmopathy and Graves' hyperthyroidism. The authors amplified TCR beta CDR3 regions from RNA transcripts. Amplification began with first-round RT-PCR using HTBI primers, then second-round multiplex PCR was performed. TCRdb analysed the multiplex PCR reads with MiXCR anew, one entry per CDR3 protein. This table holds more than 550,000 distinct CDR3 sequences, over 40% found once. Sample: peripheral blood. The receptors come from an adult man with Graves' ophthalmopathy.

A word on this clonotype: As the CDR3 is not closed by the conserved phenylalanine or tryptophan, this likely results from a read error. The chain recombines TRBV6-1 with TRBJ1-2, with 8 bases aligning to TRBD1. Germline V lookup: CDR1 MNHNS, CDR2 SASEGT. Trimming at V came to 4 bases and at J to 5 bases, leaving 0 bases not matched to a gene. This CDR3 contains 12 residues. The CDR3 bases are TGTGCCAGCAGTGGGACAGGGTATGGCTACACCCTC. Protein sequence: CASSGTGYGYTL.

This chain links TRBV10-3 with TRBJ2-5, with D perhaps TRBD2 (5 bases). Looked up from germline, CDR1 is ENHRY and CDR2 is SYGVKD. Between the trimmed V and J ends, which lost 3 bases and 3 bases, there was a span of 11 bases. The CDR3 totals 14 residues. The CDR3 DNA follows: TGTGCCATCAGTGATGAGGGTGGAGAAGAGACCCAGTACTTC. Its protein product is CAISDEGGEETQYF.

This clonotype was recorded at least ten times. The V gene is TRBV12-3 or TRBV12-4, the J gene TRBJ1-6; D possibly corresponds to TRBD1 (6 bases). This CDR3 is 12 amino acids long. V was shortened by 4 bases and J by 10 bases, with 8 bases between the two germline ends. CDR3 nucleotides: TGTGCCAGCAGTTCACAGGGCTCACCCCTCCACTTT. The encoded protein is CASSSQGSPLHF.

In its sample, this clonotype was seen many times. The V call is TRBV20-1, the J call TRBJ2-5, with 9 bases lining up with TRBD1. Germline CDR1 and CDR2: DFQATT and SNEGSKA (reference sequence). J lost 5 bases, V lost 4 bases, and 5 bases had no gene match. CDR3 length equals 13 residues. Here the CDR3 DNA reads TGCAGTGCTATCCTACAGGGGGCTGAGACCCAGTACTTC. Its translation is CSAILQGAETQYF.

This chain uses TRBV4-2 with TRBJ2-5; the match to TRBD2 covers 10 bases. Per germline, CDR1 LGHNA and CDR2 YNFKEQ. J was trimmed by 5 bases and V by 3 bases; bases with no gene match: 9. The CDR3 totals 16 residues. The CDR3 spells CASSQQAGGRGETQYF. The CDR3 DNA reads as TGTGCCAGCAGCCAGCAAGCGGGGGGGCGTGGGGAGACCCAGTACTTC.

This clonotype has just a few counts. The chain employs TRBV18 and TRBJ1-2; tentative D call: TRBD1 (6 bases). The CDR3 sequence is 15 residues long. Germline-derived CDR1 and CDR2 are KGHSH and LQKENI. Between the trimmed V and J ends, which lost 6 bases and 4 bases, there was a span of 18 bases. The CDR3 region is CASSPGRGQGYGYTF. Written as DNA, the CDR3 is TGTGCCAGCTCCCCGGGACGGGGACAAGGCTATGGCTACACCTTC.

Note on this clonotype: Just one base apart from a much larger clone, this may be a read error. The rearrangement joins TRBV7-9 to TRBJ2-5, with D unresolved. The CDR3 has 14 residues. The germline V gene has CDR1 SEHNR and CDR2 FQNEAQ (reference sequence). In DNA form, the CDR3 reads TGTACCAGCAGCCCAGGTGGTTCCCAAGAGACCCAGTACTTC. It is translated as CTSSPGGSQETQYF. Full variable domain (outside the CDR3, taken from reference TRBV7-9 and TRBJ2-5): DTGVSQNPRHKITKRGQNVTFRCDPISEHNRLYWYRQTLGQGPEFLTYFQNEAQLEKSRLLSDRFSAERPKGSFSTLEIQRTEQGDSAMYLCTSSPGGSQETQYFGPGTRLLVL.

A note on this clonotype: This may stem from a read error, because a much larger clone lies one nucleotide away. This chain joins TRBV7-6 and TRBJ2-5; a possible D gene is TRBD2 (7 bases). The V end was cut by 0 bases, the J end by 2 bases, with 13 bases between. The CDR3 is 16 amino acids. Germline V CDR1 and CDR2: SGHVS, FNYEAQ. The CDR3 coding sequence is TGTGCCAGCAGCTTAGCTGGGAGGGGGGGACAAGAGACCCAGTACTTC. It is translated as CASSLAGRGGQETQYF. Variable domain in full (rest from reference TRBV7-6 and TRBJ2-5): GAGVSQSPRYKVTKRGQDVALRCDPISGHVSLYWYRQALGQGPEFLTYFNYEAQQDKSGLPNDRFSAERPEGSISTLTIQRTEQRDSAMYRCASSLAGRGGQETQYFGPGTRLLVL.

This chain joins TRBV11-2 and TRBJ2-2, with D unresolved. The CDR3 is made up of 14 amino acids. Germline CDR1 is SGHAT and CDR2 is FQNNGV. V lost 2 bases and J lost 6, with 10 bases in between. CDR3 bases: TGTGCCAGCAGCTTATTGGGTCAGCCCGGGGAGCTGTTTTTT. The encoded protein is CASSLLGQPGELFF.

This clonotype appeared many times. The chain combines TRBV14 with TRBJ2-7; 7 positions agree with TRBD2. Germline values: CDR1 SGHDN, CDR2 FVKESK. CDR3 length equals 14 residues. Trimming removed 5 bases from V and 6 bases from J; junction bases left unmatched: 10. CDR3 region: CASSSVGGLSEQYF. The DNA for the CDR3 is TGTGCCAGCAGCTCAGTCGGGGGGTTGAGCGAGCAGTACTTC.